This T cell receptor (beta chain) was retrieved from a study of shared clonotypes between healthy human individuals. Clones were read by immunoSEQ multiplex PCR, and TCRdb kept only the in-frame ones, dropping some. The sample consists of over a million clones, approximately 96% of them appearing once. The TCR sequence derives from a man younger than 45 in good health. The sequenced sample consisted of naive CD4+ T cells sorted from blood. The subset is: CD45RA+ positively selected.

CDR3 sequence reads: CASSAGASLHF. CDR3 sequence (DNA): TGTGCCAGCAGTGCGGGGGCTTCTCTCCATTTT. The V gene is TRBV2, the J gene TRBJ1-5, with D possibly TRBD1 on 6 matching bases. CDR1 is SNHLY and CDR2 is FYNNEI in the germline V gene. This CDR3 is built from 11 residues. The V end lost 4 bases, the J end lost 16 bases, and 14 bases lay between the germline ends. The whole variable domain, filled in from reference TRBV2 and TRBJ1-5, reads EPEVTQTPSHQVTQMGQEVILRCVPISNHLYFYWYRQILGQKVEFLVSFYNNEISEKSEIFDDQFSVERPDGSNFTLKIRSTKLEDSAMYFCASSAGASLHFGDGTRLSIL.